This T cell receptor (beta chain) was identified in a study of blood T cells in healthy people across ages (dated by TCRdb to about 2015). For context, the study as a whole: In model experiments, roughly one uniquely barcoded TCR beta cDNA molecule per two T cells was captured by template switching. The study measured age-related changes in TCR beta repertoire diversity using deep sequencing normalized with unique cDNA molecular identifiers. Four age groups were formed from the donors: young (average 16 years), middle-aged (approximately 40), aged (roughly 56) and long-lived (about 80). To avoid experimental bias, donors of different ages were randomly spread across the sequencing lanes. Two additional independent replicas of 1 million unique cDNA reads from the same blood draw were analyzed for two donors (one aged 18 to 30 and one aged 80 or older).

CDR1 and CDR2 (SGHTA, FQGTGA) derive from the germline V gene. The CDR3 covers 16 residues, taking in both the cysteine and the phenylalanine. Of the read, only the CDR3 DNA is kept; its 48 bases are in frame from base 1. Preparation of the library involved 5' RACE. Sequencing took place on an Illumina HiSeq 2500. A second PCR of about 6 to 12 cycles was performed with a sample-barcoded 5' primer and a J-beta primer mix. A unique molecular identifier was introduced onto each TCR beta cDNA molecule by a template-switch 5' adaptor carrying 12 random nucleotides. At least 2.5 million CDR3-containing paired-end reads were obtained from each sample. First-strand cDNA synthesis was performed from all RNA using the Mint cDNA synthesis kit, with priming by a TRBC-specific oligonucleotide. Following uracil-DNA glycosylase treatment, a first 18-cycle PCR with universal primers M1SS and BC2_uni_R was performed on all cDNA. Per the authors' processing: Normalization of each sample was performed by random selection of 1 million high-quality reads, each carrying a distinct molecular identifier. Reads with shared molecular identifiers were discarded instead of being binned into consensus sequences. MiTCR, run with a Q25 quality threshold and the strictest error-elimination algorithm, handled CDR3 identification, clonotype clustering and error correction. A nonparametric unseen species model using Euler transformation provided a lower-bound estimate of total TCR beta diversity. TCRdb trimmed public reads at Q25 via fastp, called clones via MiXCR and kept in-frame beta chains. Every CDR3 protein is listed once, alongside the most common genes and DNA of its rows. What appears here as the V and J calls and clone size reflects TCRdb's work, not the paper's. The sample table records roughly 1,500,000 distinct CDR3 sequences; about 31% of these occur just once. Of the sample, over 9% is held by the ten largest clones.

On this clonotype: Its recognized antigen is unknown. Compared with germline, one end of the junction differs, possibly owing to a read error.

Broader findings and caveats from the paper: As age increased, observed TCR beta diversity per million T cells dropped in a roughly linear way, and a significant reduction was already evident by age about 36. Conclusive comparison of naive and antigen-experienced compartments was prevented by the profiling of bulk unsorted PBMCs. Compared with the aged group, the long-lived group had more naive CD4+ T cells, fewer expanded clones and increased TCR diversity, suggesting age selection. Total diversity estimates from one million sequenced T cells were considered lower bounds and underestimates. The percentage of naive T cells measured by flow cytometry correlated strongly with observed TCR beta diversity. Because donor CMV infection status was unknown, age-related changes in expanded clonotypes were potentially confounded.

The donors were roughly 40 Caucasian individuals from Russia, aged roughly 6 to 100 years, who were systemically healthy. Around 10 milliliters of peripheral blood were drawn from each donor into EDTA-treated Vacutainer tubes. Ficoll-Paque density-gradient centrifugation was used to isolate PBMCs, with at least 7 million obtained per sample. Total RNA was extracted from PBMCs with Trizol reagent, with at least 5 micrograms obtained per sample. For every donor, flow cytometry on a PBMC aliquot measured the percentage of naive CD45RAhigh/CD27high T cells. The chain uses TRBV7-3 and TRBJ2-3; 10 nucleotides in the junction match TRBD2. The sample taken for sequencing was blood. This receptor was identified in a woman younger than 45 in good health. The nucleotide sequence is TGTGCCAGCAGCTTTAGCGGGGGGCGGCGCACAGGTACGCAGTATTTT. Translation gives CASSFSGGRRTGTQYF.